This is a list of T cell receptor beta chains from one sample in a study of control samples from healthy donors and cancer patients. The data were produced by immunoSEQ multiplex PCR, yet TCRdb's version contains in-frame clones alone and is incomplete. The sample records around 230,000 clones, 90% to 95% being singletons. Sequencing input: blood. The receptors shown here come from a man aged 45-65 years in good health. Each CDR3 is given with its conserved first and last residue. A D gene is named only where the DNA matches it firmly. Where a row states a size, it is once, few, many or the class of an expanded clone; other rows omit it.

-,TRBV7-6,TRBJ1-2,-,CASSSFRDQFGYGYTF,TGTGCCAGCAGCTCCTTCAGGGATCAGTTTGGCTATGGCTACACCTTC
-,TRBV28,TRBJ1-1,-,CASSWGVNTEAFF,TGTGCCAGCAGTTGGGGAGTGAACACTGAAGCTTTCTTT
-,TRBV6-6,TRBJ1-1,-,CASSYLGQGTEAFF,TGTGCCAGCAGTTACTTAGGGCAGGGCACTGAAGCTTTCTTT
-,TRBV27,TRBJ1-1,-,CASSLQGNTEAFF,TGTGCCAGCAGTCTGCAGGGTAACACTGAAGCTTTCTTT
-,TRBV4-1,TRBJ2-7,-,CASSQGGRYEQYF,TGCGCCAGCAGCCAAGGGGGGCGCTACGAGCAGTACTTC
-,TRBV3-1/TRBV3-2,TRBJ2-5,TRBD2,CASSQGERGGGETQYF,TGTGCCAGCAGCCAAGGGGAACGGGGGGGCGGTGAGACCCAGTACTTC
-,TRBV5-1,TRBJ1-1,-,CASSLEPPTVEAFF,TGCGCCAGCAGCTTGGAACCCCCGACAGTGGAAGCTTTCTTT
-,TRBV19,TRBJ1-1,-,CASSSHSGDTEAFF,TGTGCCAGTAGTAGCCACTCTGGGGACACTGAAGCTTTCTTT
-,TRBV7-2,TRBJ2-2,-,CASSLSGAGELFF,TGTGCCAGCAGCTTATCAGGAGCCGGGGAGCTGTTTTTT
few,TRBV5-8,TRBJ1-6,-,CASSLVRNSPLHF,TGTGCCAGCAGCTTGGTTAGAAATTCACCCCTCCACTTT
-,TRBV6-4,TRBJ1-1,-,CASSLAEDTEAFF,TGTGCCAGCAGTCTCGCCGAGGACACTGAAGCTTTCTTT
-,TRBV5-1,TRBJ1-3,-,CASSYGGGGLSGNTIYF,TGCGCCAGCAGCTATGGAGGAGGGGGGCTCTCTGGAAACACCATATATTTT
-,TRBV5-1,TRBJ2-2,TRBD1,CASSLGQGVTGELFF,TGCGCCAGCAGCTTGGGACAGGGGGTCACCGGGGAGCTGTTTTTT
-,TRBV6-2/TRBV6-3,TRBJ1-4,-,CASSYSRGFNEKLFF,TGTGCCAGCAGTTACTCGCGGGGGTTTAATGAAAAACTGTTTTTT
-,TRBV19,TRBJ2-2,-,CASSTPPGTGWTGELFF,TGTGCCAGTAGTACCCCCCCCGGCACAGGCTGGACCGGGGAGCTGTTTTTT
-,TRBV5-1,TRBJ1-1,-,CASSLVADWGNTEAFF,TGCGCCAGCAGCTTGGTAGCCGACTGGGGGAACACTGAAGCTTTCTTT
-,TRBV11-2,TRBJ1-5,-,CASSLAAGNQPQHF,TGTGCCAGCAGCTTAGCGGCGGGCAATCAGCCCCAGCATTTT
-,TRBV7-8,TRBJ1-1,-,CASSSLPGGTTEAFF,TGTGCCAGCAGCTCTCTCCCAGGAGGGACCACTGAAGCTTTCTTT
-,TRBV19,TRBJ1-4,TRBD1,CASIDRGGEKLFF,TGTGCCAGTATCGACAGGGGAGGGGAAAAACTGTTTTTT
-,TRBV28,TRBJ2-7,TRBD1,CASSPRTGFTYEQYF,TGTGCCAGCAGTCCCCGGACAGGGTTTACCTACGAGCAGTACTTC
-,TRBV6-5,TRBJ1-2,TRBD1,CASRPGPGQIYGYTF,TGTGCCAGCAGGCCTGGCCCGGGACAGATCTATGGCTACACCTTC
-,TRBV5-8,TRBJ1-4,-,CASSSGRNNEKLFF,TGTGCCAGCAGCTCGGGACGGAATAATGAAAAACTGTTTTTT
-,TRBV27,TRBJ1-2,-,CASSLTRGEDYGYTF,TGTGCCAGCAGTTTAACACGGGGGGAGGACTATGGCTACACCTTC
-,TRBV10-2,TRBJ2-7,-,CASSSLGAKSYEQYF,TGCGCCAGCAGTTCCCTAGGAGCCAAATCCTACGAGCAGTACTTC
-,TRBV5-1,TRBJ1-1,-,CASSLDSSDTEAFF,TGCGCCAGCAGCCTGGACTCTTCCGACACTGAAGCTTTCTTT
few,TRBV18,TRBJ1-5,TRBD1,CASSAGTGPQPQHF,TGTGCCAGCTCCGCCGGGACAGGGCCCCAGCCCCAGCATTTT
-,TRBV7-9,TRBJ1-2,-,CASSLQPNYGYTF,TGTGCCAGCAGCTTACAGCCTAACTATGGCTACACCTTC
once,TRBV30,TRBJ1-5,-,CAWRSARGNQPQHF,TGTGCCTGGAGAAGTGCGCGAGGCAATCAGCCCCAGCATTTT
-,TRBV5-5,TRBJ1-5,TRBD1,CASSTRQGQPQHF,TGTGCCAGCAGCACGAGACAGGGTCAGCCCCAGCATTTT
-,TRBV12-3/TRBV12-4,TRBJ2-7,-,CASSTSSGEQYF,TGTGCCAGCAGCACTAGCTCGGGAGAGCAGTACTTC
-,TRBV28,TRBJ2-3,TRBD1,CASRPQGAVDTQYF,TGTGCCAGCAGGCCCCAGGGGGCCGTAGATACGCAGTATTTT
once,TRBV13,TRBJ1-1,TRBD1,CASSGDRLEAFF,TGTGCCAGCAGTGGGGACAGACTTGAAGCTTTCTTT
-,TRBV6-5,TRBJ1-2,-,CASSYGAYGYTF,TGTGCCAGCAGTTATGGCGCGTATGGCTACACCTTC
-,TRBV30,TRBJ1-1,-,CAWTPQGRGTEAFF,TGTGCCTGGACCCCCCAGGGGAGGGGCACTGAAGCTTTCTTT
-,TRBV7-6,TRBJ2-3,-,CASSLEPDTQYF,TGTGCCAGCAGCCTAGAACCGGATACGCAGTATTTT
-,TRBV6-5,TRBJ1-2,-,CASRTPGAHGYTF,TGTGCCAGCAGGACTCCAGGCGCCCATGGCTACACCTTC
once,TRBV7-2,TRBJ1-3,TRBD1,CASRQGHSGNTIYF,TGTGCCAGTAGACAGGGACACTCTGGAAACACCATATATTTT
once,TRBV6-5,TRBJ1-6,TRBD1,CASTRTGERSPLHF,TGTGCCAGCACCAGGACAGGGGAACGCTCACCCCTCCACTTT
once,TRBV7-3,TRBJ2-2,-,CASSLRFMDTGELFF,TGTGCCAGCAGCCTAAGGTTCATGGACACCGGGGAGCTGTTTTTT
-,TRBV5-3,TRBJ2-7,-,CARSTGGSYEQYF,TGTGCCAGAAGCACTGGTGGGTCCTACGAGCAGTACTTC
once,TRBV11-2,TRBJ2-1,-,CASSSGDAYNEQFF,TGTGCCAGCAGCTCCGGGGACGCATACAATGAGCAGTTCTTC
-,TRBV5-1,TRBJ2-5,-,CASSLQAYQETQYF,TGCGCCAGCAGCTTACAGGCGTACCAAGAGACCCAGTACTTC
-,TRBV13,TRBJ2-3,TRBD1,CASSSDRGRSTDTQYF,TGTGCCAGCAGCTCAGACAGGGGCCGTAGCACAGATACGCAGTATTTT
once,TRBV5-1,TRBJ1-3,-,CASSLEGGSSGNTIYF,TGCGCCAGCAGCTTGGAGGGGGGCAGCTCTGGAAACACCATATATTTT